This note documents a single T cell receptor beta chain sequence. No antigen is known for it. Sequenced by immunoSEQ multiplex PCR; TCRdb stores in-frame clones only, minus some. Among 52,000 or so clones listed, around 82% were seen once. Time point denoted: week 5, during vaccination. What each vaccine dose contained was 300 ug of mutant IDH1 20-mer peptide, accompanied by topical imiquimod. This specimen comes from a study of a mutant IDH1 vaccine in newly diagnosed glioma. Across the whole study: Patients, over weeks 1, 3, 5, 7, 11, 15, 19 and 23, received a total of eight vaccinations. Vaccines were first given 4-6 weeks after radiotherapy alone, or with temozolomide cycles. Earlier treatment was radiotherapy, temozolomide, or both, with most getting both.

The CDR3 totals 15 residues. Germline V lookup: CDR1 KGHSH, CDR2 LQKENI. Trimming removed 2 bases at V and 3 bases at J, with 13 bases between. The study, taken as a whole, reports: Changes in the top peripheral T cell clonotypes seemingly had no bearing on pseudoprogression.

Here the sequenced sample was PBMCs, taken from a glioma patient whose treatment included an IDH1 peptide vaccine. The chain combines TRBV18 with TRBJ1-2, with unresolved D. The sequence was obtained from a woman under 30 with glioma. Some clones in this sample may be carry-over from other donors' samples. DNA of the CDR3: TGTGCCAGCTCACCAGATGGCGCGGGGTACTATGGCTACACCTTC. Translating it yields CASSPDGAGYYGYTF.